This TCR beta chain stems from a study of cytomegalovirus exposure and HLA in healthy donors. Both 60 Vbeta primers and 13 Jbeta primers went into the PCR. The method was immunoSEQ multiplex PCR; TCRdb's version includes in-frame clones alone and lacks a portion of them. The profile shows some 150,000 clones, 60% to 80% of them singletons. Looked up from germline, CDR1 is SGHRS and CDR2 is YFSETQ. V lost 0 bases and J lost 5; bases outside the gene matches: 0. The CDR3 contains 13 residues. The rearrangement joins TRBV5-1 to TRBJ2-7; 9 positions match TRBD1. The sample consisted of PBMCs. The receptor comes from a young man in good health and CMV-seropositive. The chain's CDR3 is CASSLGDRDEQYF. The CDR3 DNA sequence: TGCGCCAGCAGCTTGGGGGACAGGGACGAGCAGTACTTC.